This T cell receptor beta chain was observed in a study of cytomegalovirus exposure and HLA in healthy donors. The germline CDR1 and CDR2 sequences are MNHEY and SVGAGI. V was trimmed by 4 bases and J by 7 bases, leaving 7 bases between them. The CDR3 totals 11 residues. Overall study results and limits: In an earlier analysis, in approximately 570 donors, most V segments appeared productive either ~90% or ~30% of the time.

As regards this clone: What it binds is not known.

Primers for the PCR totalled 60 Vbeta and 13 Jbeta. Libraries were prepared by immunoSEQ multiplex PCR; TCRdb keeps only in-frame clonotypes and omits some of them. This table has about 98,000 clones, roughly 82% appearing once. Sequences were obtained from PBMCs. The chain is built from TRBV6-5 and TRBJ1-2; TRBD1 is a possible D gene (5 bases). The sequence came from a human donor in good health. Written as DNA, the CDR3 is TGTGCCAGCAGTTCGACAGTTGGCTACACCTTC. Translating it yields CASSSTVGYTF.